This T cell receptor beta chain was profiled in a study of CD8+CD57+ T cells in acquired aplastic anemia. Study summary: Sorting CD4+ and CD8+ cells gave DNA averaging about 3.3 ug.

With respect to this clonotype: Its matching antigen is unknown.

Per the germline V gene, CDR1 is DFQATT and CDR2 is SNEGSKA (reference sequence). V was clipped by 0 bases and J by 0 bases, with 9 bases between them. The CDR3 covers 15 residues. Patients sequenced had flow cytometry evidence of CD8+CD57+ cell expansion. Severe acquired aplastic anemia affected all patients. Investigators profiled TCR beta VDJ and CDR3 from genomic DNA template. TCRdb re-called the reads through MiXCR, storing one row per CDR3 protein. Of more than 150,000 distinct CDR3 sequences listed, around 50% are singletons. General study points: Patients and controls shared 25 to 30 CD8+ CDR3 sequences, highly expressed in patients.

Material for sequencing was sorted CD4+, CD8+, or CD8+CD57+ T cells (not recorded which) from PBMCs. V gene TRBV20-1 combines with J gene TRBJ1-5; D gene unclear. The source of this sequence is a human donor with aplastic anemia. In DNA form, the CDR3 reads TGCAGTGCTAGAGAACAGCCCTATAGCAATCAGCCCCAGCATTTT. This gives the protein CSAREQPYSNQPQHF.